This T cell receptor beta chain was sequenced during a study of shared clonotypes between healthy human individuals. Trimming left V 0 bases short and J 8 bases short, with 17 bases between. CDR1 and CDR2 from the germline V gene are SGHNT and YYREEE (reference sequence). This CDR3 is built from 16 residues. Repertoires were generated with immunoSEQ multiplex PCR, while TCRdb's copy carries only in-frame clones and drops some. The sample yields over a million clones, 98% seen once. This chain connects TRBV5-4 to TRBJ2-2; no firm D call. The source material was naive CD4+ T cells sorted from blood. Subset noted: CD45RA+ positively selected. The receptor was isolated from a man aged 25-45 years in good health. The CDR3 DNA follows: TGTGCCAGCAGCTTGGGTTCTAGTAAGGTGACTGGGGAGCTGTTTTTT. Protein sequence: CASSLGSSKVTGELFF.